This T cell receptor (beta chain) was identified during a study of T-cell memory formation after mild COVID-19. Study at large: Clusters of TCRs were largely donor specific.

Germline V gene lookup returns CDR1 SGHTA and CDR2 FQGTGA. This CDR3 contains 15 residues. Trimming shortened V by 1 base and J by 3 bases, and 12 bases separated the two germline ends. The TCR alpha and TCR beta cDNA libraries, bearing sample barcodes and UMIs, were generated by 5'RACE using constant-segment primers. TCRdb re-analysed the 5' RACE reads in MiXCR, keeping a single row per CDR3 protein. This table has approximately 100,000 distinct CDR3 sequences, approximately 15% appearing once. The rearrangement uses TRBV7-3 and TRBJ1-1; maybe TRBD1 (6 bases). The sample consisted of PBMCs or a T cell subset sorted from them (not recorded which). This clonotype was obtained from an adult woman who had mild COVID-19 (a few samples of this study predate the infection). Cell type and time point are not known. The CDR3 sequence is CASSLIGGLDTEAFF. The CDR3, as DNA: TGTGCCAGCAGCTTAATAGGGGGTTTGGACACTGAAGCTTTCTTT.